This T cell receptor beta chain originates from a study of blood T cell repertoires in COVID-19. About the study: The study drew acute and convalescent COVID-19 samples from the United States, Italy and Spain. T cells, B-cell-depleted T cells, or PBMCs provided the cDNA or gDNA that served as material.

Methods used by the authors: Reference gene primers were amplified, and this amplification served to estimate nucleated cell counts. Sequencing used immunoSEQ multiplex PCR; TCRdb keeps in-frame clones, though not all of them. V, J and clone size derive from that table, while D and trimming were established from the DNA sequence. The sample contains approximately 360,000 clones, roughly 90% of which appear only once. Trimming took 4 bases from V and 6 from J; bases not matched to a gene: 8. Per germline, CDR1 SGHRS and CDR2 YFSETQ. This CDR3 has 17 residues. This chain connects TRBV5-1 to TRBJ2-1; 15 bases match TRBD2. The sequence derives from a man aged 18 to 29 with active or convalescent COVID-19. Sequencing was performed on peripheral blood. The CDR3 region is CASSPGLAGGVFNEQFF. The CDR3 DNA reads TGCGCCAGCAGCCCGGGACTAGCGGGGGGAGTATTCAATGAGCAGTTCTTC.